The source of this T cell receptor (beta chain) is a study of blood T cell repertoires in COVID-19. This CDR3 comprises 13 residues. Germline CDR1 LNHDA, CDR2 SQIVND (reference sequence). V was trimmed by 2 bases and J by 7 bases, leaving 9 bases between them. TCRdb's copy holds only in-frame clones and misses some; the assay was immunoSEQ multiplex PCR. This sample has about 440,000 clones, with approximately 90% found just once. Material for sequencing was peripheral blood. The V gene is TRBV19, the J gene TRBJ1-5, with unresolved D. The receptor was derived from a woman aged 45-65 years with COVID-19, enrolled during active disease. The CDR3 sequence: CASSIFSRQPQHF. As DNA, the CDR3 is TGTGCCAGTAGTATATTTTCGCGGCAGCCCCAGCATTTT.